The source of this TCR beta chain is a study of cytomegalovirus exposure and HLA in healthy donors. Overall study: The same platform was used for the 90 to 150 validation repertoires as for the approximately 610 first-cohort repertoires, as reported in a later analysis. Study-level results: Cytomegalovirus association was assigned to over 150 TCR beta chains. Rare sequences made up most TCRs, while some public TCRs were found in many donors. One later analysis, an examination of the 90 to 150 validation repertoires, found that first-cohort TCR clusters tended to co-occur in them.

Some clones are missing from TCRdb's copy, which holds only in-frame ones; the method was immunoSEQ multiplex PCR. The table records about 180,000 clones, 80% to 90% of them present only once. This CDR3 is 16 amino acids long. Per the germline V gene, CDR1 is PRHDT and CDR2 is FYEKMQ (reference sequence). The trim removed 4 bases at V and 10 bases at J, leaving 14 bases unmatched. Notes on this clone: Its antigen is not identified.

J is TRBJ2-1 and V is TRBV13; TRBD2 agrees at 9 bases. The TCR comes from a woman between 25 and 40 years old in good health and CMV-seronegative. The sample consisted of PBMCs. CDR3 sequence reads: CASSSLAGGQGNEQFF. As DNA, the CDR3 is TGTGCCAGCAGCTCCCTGGCGGGGGGGCAGGGGAACGAGCAGTTCTTC. Combining the CDR3 with reference TRBV13 and TRBJ2-1 gives the whole variable domain AAGVIQSPRHLIKEKRETATLKCYPIPRHDTVYWYQQGPGQDPQFLISFYEKMQSDKGSIPDRFSAQQFSDYHSELNMSSLELGDSALYFCASSSLAGGQGNEQFFGPGTRLTVL.